What follows is one T cell receptor beta chain and its context. Its antigen remains unidentified. Nothing much larger sits one base from this clone, and base qualities are not available. The library was made by 5' RACE. Sequencing was performed on a NextSeq 500. To correct for sequencing error and PCR bias, the TCR library protocol tagged individual cDNA molecules with unique molecular identifiers. Sequencing covered both TCR alpha and beta chains, and within each sample the abundances of alpha and beta sequences were tightly co-correlated. The source study handled its data this way. Decombinator V4 was used to annotate TCR sequences for V gene, J gene and CDR3. TCRs were defined as expanded if a significant change between any two time points was detected under a Poisson model with p below 0.0001. TCR abundances were normalised to the total number of TCRs sequenced in each sample and reported as counts per million. MAIT TCRs were defined by TRAV1-2 paired with TRAJ12, TRAJ20 or TRAJ33, and iNKT TCRs by TRAV10 paired with TRAJ18. VDJdb, accessed 1 November 2021, was searched for CMV, EBV and SARS-CoV-2 annotated TCRs, excluding TCRs annotated for multiple antigens. TCRdb reprocessing: public reads trimmed at Q25 with fastp, clones called with MiXCR, in-frame beta chains kept. Entries are consolidated by CDR3 protein sequence, retaining the most common genes and DNA. In this record, the V and J calls reflect TCRdb's handling and not the investigators' own analysis. For this sample there are nearly 80,000 distinct CDR3 sequences; around 13% appear just once. The leading ten clones occupy 1% to 1.4% of the sample.

The germline V gene supplies CDR1 SGHTA and CDR2 FQGNSA. V and J lose 2 bases and 3 bases, and a span of 2 bases separates them. The CDR3 measures 11 amino acids from cysteine to phenylalanine. Of the read, only the CDR3 DNA is kept; its 33 bases are in frame from base 1. The sample belongs to a study of early T cells in non-severe SARS-CoV-2 infection (dated by TCRdb to 2020 to 2023). Describing the broader study: Bulk RNA from unsorted whole blood was used for TCR sequencing, so alpha and beta chains could not be paired.

General conclusions and limits of the study: Matching against VDJdb was skewed toward anti-spike CD8 responses, likely underestimated virus-specific expansions, and missed private and CD4 specificities.

The study was a case-control design nested within a healthcare worker cohort in London, UK, with weekly nasopharyngeal swab PCR tests and blood sampling. Healthcare workers were enrolled in the week of the UK lockdown, from 23 to 31 March 2020, and were followed every week for up to roughly 15 weeks. The chain was built from TRBV7-2 and TRBJ2-7, with the D gene too uncertain to name. The clonotype was recovered from an adult who was a healthcare worker with PCR-confirmed SARS-CoV-2 infection or an uninfected control (not recorded which). Specimen: whole blood. The CDR3 region reads CASSLYYEQYF. The DNA sequence reads TGTGCCAGCAGCTTATACTACGAGCAGTACTTC.